This T cell receptor (beta chain) was retrieved from a study of spatial heterogeneity in lung cancer. V lost 0 bases, J lost 2 bases, and 9 bases lay in between. CDR1 and CDR2 (germline): MRHNA, SNTAGT. This CDR3 contains 15 residues. Every molecule of TCR cDNA had its own unique molecular identifier. TCRdb re-analysed the 5' RACE reads in MiXCR, keeping a single row per CDR3 protein. The profile shows tens of thousands of distinct CDR3 sequences, 10% to 15% of them singletons. The time point is: sample taken at primary tumor resection. Material for sequencing was whole RNA from tumor, nontumor lung or frozen PBMC, left unsorted. There were 65 or so donors, all of them untreated patients with early-stage non-small cell lung cancer.

This specimen consisted of PBMCs, obtained at surgery. This clonotype originated in a male donor with early-stage non-small cell lung cancer. V and J are TRBV6-4 and TRBJ2-3; no reliable D call. The CDR3 bases are TGTGCCAGCAGTGACTCCGGCAACCCCACAGATACGCAGTATTTT. Its protein product is CASSDSGNPTDTQYF.